The present T cell receptor beta chain was sequenced within a study of OX40 agonist ivuxolimab in advanced cancers. In the study overall: Dose-escalation subjects each had hepatocellular carcinoma, melanoma, renal cell or head and neck cancer. Of mixed ages from about 23 to 79 and averaging around 60 years, the group was almost 85% male. Findings of the study overall: At 0.1 to 3.0 mg/kg, clonal expansion of CD4+ and CD8+ blood T cells had occurred by week 6.

A remark on this clone: Antigen unknown.

Measured with immunoSEQ multiplex PCR; TCRdb has only the in-frame clones, and not every one. The top ten clones hold 0.2% to 0.3% of a sample with some 85,000 clones, more than 75% of them seen once. V gave up 7 bases and J gave up 1 base; unmatched junction bases: 12. The CDR3 loop spans 16 amino acids. Germline CDR1 and CDR2: SEHNR and FQNEAQ (reference sequence). The TCR was taken from an adult with an advanced solid tumor such as melanoma, head and neck, liver or kidney cancer. The chain combines TRBV7-9 with TRBJ2-5; 7 bases are a match to TRBD2. This material consisted of CD4+ or CD8+ T cells sorted from blood, taken in a trial of the OX40 agonist ivuxolimab. The CDR3 protein is CASTLRPSGFQETQYF. In DNA form, the CDR3 reads TGTGCCAGCACCCTTCGGCCTAGCGGCTTCCAAGAGACCCAGTACTTC.